One sample yielded the 23 T cell receptor beta chains listed below, sequenced in a study of stem cell transplantation in POMP-related autoinflammatory disease. Measured with immunoSEQ multiplex PCR; TCRdb has only the in-frame clones, and not every one. The profile covers around 2,200 clones, with 86% appearing a single time and 21% taken by the ten largest. The sequencing here drew on Tregs from PBMCs, taken before stem cell transplantation. All receptors derive from a human donor with POMP-related autoinflammation and immune dysregulation (PRAID).

The genes are TRBV29-1 and TRBJ1-5, with 7 bases identical to TRBD1. Germline lookup yields CDR1 SQVTM and CDR2 ANQGSEA. This CDR3 comprises 14 residues. V trimming: 4 bases; J trimming: 3 bases; junction bases outside the gene matches: 6. The CDR3 sequence is CSVAVQGDNQPQHF. CDR3 in DNA: TGCAGCGTTGCCGTGCAGGGGGACAATCAGCCCCAGCATTTT.

The rearrangement joins TRBV6-5 to TRBJ1-6, with no clear D. Germline V CDR1 and CDR2: MNHEY, SVGAGI. The CDR3 is 12 residues long. V lost 2 bases and J lost 7, with 3 bases in between. CDR3 DNA: TGTGCCAGCAGTTACCGGAATTCACCCCTCCACTTT. As protein: CASSYRNSPLHF.

This sequence joins TRBV7-9 and TRBJ2-7; unclear D gene. Trimming removed 5 bases from V and 3 bases from J, with 5 bases in between. Germline V gene sequence: CDR1 SEHNR, CDR2 FQNEAQ (reference sequence). This CDR3 comprises 11 residues. The CDR3 reads CASSPRYEQYF. CDR3 in DNA: TGTGCCAGCAGCCCCCGCTACGAGCAGTACTTC.

The chain links TRBV4-1 to TRBJ2-1, with 13 nucleotides matching TRBD2. The CDR3 covers 17 residues. The V and J ends lost 4 bases and 6 bases, in that order; junction bases with no gene match: 9. In germline, CDR1 is MGHRA, CDR2 YSYEKL. CDR3 loop: CASSLRTSGRRVNEQFF. The CDR3 DNA reads TGCGCCAGCAGCCTCCGGACTAGCGGGAGAAGAGTCAATGAGCAGTTCTTC.

CDR3 in amino acids: CASSDGRGTEAFF. CDR3 in DNA: TGCGCCAGCAGCGATGGGAGGGGGACTGAAGCTTTCTTT. This rearrangement joins TRBV5-1 to TRBJ1-1; weak D call: TRBD1 (6 bases). There are 13 residues in the CDR3. In germline, CDR1 is SGHRS, CDR2 YFSETQ. Trimming pared 4 bases from V and 5 bases from J, leaving 12 bases between.

This clone appeared a few times. This chain uses TRBV29-1 with TRBJ1-2; D uncertain. Trimming took off 2 bases at V and 3 bases at J, with 7 bases between the two ends. Per the germline V gene, CDR1 is SQVTM and CDR2 is ANQGSEA. CDR3 length: 12 residues. CDR3 in DNA: TGCAGCGTTGAACGGATAGACTATGGCTACACCTTC. As protein: CSVERIDYGYTF.

The DNA for the CDR3 is TGTGCCAGCAGCGTATACAAGGCCCCAAAAGAGACCCAGTACTTC. Translation: CASSVYKAPKETQYF. This sequence joins TRBV7-8 and TRBJ2-5, with unresolved D. The CDR3 contains 15 residues. V was trimmed by 5 bases and J by 3 bases, leaving 16 bases between them. CDR1 and CDR2 (germline): SGHVS, FQNEAQ. The whole variable domain, remainder taken from reference TRBV7-8 and TRBJ2-5, is GAGVSQSPRYKVAKRGQDVALRCDPISGHVSLFWYQQALGQGPEFLTYFQNEAQLDKSGLPSDRFFAERPEGSVSTLKIQRTQQEDSAVYLCASSVYKAPKETQYFGPGTRLLVL.

This chain joins TRBV9 and TRBJ2-7; 7 bases map to TRBD2. This CDR3 is 12 amino acids long. The germline CDR1 and CDR2 sequences are SGDLS and YYNGEE. Germline trimming cut 6 bases from V and 7 bases from J; bases unmatched to any gene: 7. For the CDR3, the DNA is TGTGCCAGCAACCGACTAGCCCGAGAGCAGTACTTC. The encoded protein is CASNRLAREQYF.

The genes are TRBV5-5 and TRBJ1-2, with D perhaps TRBD1 (6 bases). Per the germline V gene, CDR1 is SGHKS and CDR2 is YYEKEE (reference sequence). This CDR3 has 13 residues. Trimming left V 1 base short and J 4 bases short, with 8 bases between. The CDR3 is CASSLYRAYGYTF. CDR3 nucleotides: TGTGCCAGCAGCTTGTACAGGGCCTATGGCTACACCTTC.

V and J are TRBV20-1 and TRBJ2-3; the D is unclear. V lost 3 bases and J 2 bases, leaving 0 bases between the germline ends. Germline lookup yields CDR1 DFQATT and CDR2 SNEGSKA (reference sequence). This CDR3 has 10 amino acids. In DNA form, the CDR3 reads TGCAGTGCTAGCACAGATACGCAGTATTTT. Residues: CSASTDTQYF.

The chain carries TRBV28 and TRBJ1-5; no clear D. CDR1 and CDR2 (germline): MDHEN, SYDVKM. The germline V and J ends were trimmed by 3 bases and 0 bases, with 12 bases remaining between them. This CDR3 is built from 16 residues. The CDR3 DNA reads as TGTGCCAGCAGTTTCGTTGCAAAATATAGCAATCAGCCCCAGCATTTT. Translated, it gives CASSFVAKYSNQPQHF. Supplemented by reference TRBV28 and TRBJ1-5, the full variable domain reads DVKVTQSSRYLVKRTGEKVFLECVQDMDHENMFWYRQDPGLGLRLIYFSYDVKMKEKGDIPEGYSVSREKKERFSLILESASTNQTSMYLCASSFVAKYSNQPQHFGDGTRLSIL.

The chain uses TRBV4-1 and TRBJ1-1; D not resolved. CDR1 is MGHRA and CDR2 is YSYEKL in the germline V gene. This CDR3 comprises 17 residues. V lost 1 base to trimming and J lost 0 bases, with 15 bases between them. The chain's CDR3 is CASSQGGPSFMNTEAFF. The CDR3 nucleotides read TGCGCCAGCAGCCAAGGAGGGCCCTCCTTCATGAACACTGAAGCTTTCTTT.

The V and J genes are TRBV5-5 and TRBJ2-7; unclear D gene. Trimming cost V 1 base and J 5 bases, with 16 bases left between them. The CDR3 is 15 amino acids. The germline V gene encodes CDR1 SGHKS and CDR2 YYEKEE (reference sequence). CDR3 protein: CASSLFPRSNHEQYF. The CDR3 DNA follows: TGTGCCAGCAGCTTGTTCCCTAGAAGCAACCACGAGCAGTACTTC.

CDR3 residues: CASSHAGTHTGELFF. The CDR3 nucleotides read TGTGCCAGCAGCCACGCGGGGACTCACACCGGGGAGCTGTTTTTT. The chain links TRBV4-2 to TRBJ2-2; possibly TRBD2 for D (6 bases). This CDR3 spans 15 amino acids. CDR1 and CDR2 from the germline V gene are LGHNA and YNFKEQ. V gave up 3 bases and J gave up 3 bases, with 11 bases separating them.

V is TRBV5-1 and J is TRBJ2-7; unclear D gene. V lost 1 base and J lost 2, with 10 bases in between. The germline CDR1 and CDR2 sequences are SGHRS and YFSETQ. This CDR3 comprises 14 residues. CDR3 DNA: TGCGCCAGCAGCTTGAACAGCCGTGCCTACGAGCAGTACTTC. This codes for CASSLNSRAYEQYF. Together with reference TRBV5-1 and TRBJ2-7, the CDR3 gives the full variable domain: KAGVTQTPRYLIKTRGQQVTLSCSPISGHRSVSWYQQTPGQGLQFLFEYFSETQRNKGNFPGRFSGRQFSNSRSEMNVSTLELGDSALYLCASSLNSRAYEQYFGPGTRLTVT.

This clone turned up a few times. The chain has TRBV5-1 and TRBJ1-1; D might be TRBD1 (5 bases). Per the germline V gene, CDR1 is SGHRS and CDR2 is YFSETQ. The CDR3 runs to 15 residues. Trimming took 2 bases from V and 0 from J, leaving 11 bases between them. This chain's CDR3 is CASSLQEPMNTEAFF. For the CDR3, the DNA is TGCGCCAGCAGCTTACAGGAGCCAATGAACACTGAAGCTTTCTTT.

The CDR3 sequence: CASSLEAGFNYEQYF. The CDR3, as DNA: TGTGCCAGCAGCTTAGAGGCGGGGTTTAACTACGAGCAGTACTTC. This rearrangement joins TRBV7-8 to TRBJ2-7; TRBD2 is a possible D gene (6 bases). Trimming shortened V by 1 base and J by 3 bases, and 13 bases separated the two germline ends. Germline V gives CDR1 SGHVS, CDR2 FQNEAQ. The CDR3 has 15 residues.

The chain is built from TRBV7-2 and TRBJ2-1; TRBD1 matches 9 bases. J gave up 3 bases and V 5 bases, and 2 bases lay outside the gene matches. CDR1 and CDR2 (germline): SGHTA, FQGNSA. The CDR3 loop spans 14 amino acids. The DNA of the CDR3 is TGTGCCAGCAGCCTGACAGGGGGCTACAATGAGCAGTTCTTC. The encoded protein is CASSLTGGYNEQFF.

V gene TRBV9 combines with J gene TRBJ1-6, with D maybe TRBD1 (5 bases). With 4 bases removed from V and 10 bases from J, the gap between germline ends came to 15 bases. The germline gives CDR1 SGDLS, CDR2 YYNGEE. CDR3 length equals 14 residues. The CDR3: CASSPRSGPSPLHF. The CDR3 nucleotides are TGTGCCAGCAGCCCCCGGTCAGGGCCCTCACCCCTCCACTTT.

This chain connects TRBV6-5 to TRBJ1-1; possibly TRBD1 for D (5 bases). Trimming cost V 1 base and J 4 bases, with 7 bases left between them. The germline gives CDR1 MNHEY, CDR2 SVGAGI. The CDR3 runs 13 residues. The CDR3 here is CASSYLGGTEAFF. DNA for the CDR3: TGTGCCAGCAGTTACTTGGGGGGCACTGAAGCTTTCTTT.

This clone was observed a single time. CDR3 nucleotides: TGTGCCAGCAGGCGGACTAGGCCCTCGGCAGATACGCAGTATTTT. Amino acid sequence: CASRRTRPSADTQYF. The V and J genes are TRBV2 and TRBJ2-3, with 7 bases fitting TRBD2. The germline V gene encodes CDR1 SNHLY and CDR2 FYNNEI. There are 15 residues in the CDR3. V shed 6 bases and J 4 bases; nucleotides not matched to a gene: 10.

The chain couples TRBV27 to TRBJ2-7; D possibly corresponds to TRBD2 (6 bases). Trimming shortened V by 5 bases and J by 3 bases, and 14 bases separated the two germline ends. CDR1 is MNHEY, CDR2 SMNVEV, per germline (reference sequence). CDR3 length: 14 amino acids. The CDR3 here is CASSLAGYGYEQYF. The CDR3 nucleotides are TGTGCCAGCAGTCTCGCGGGGTATGGCTACGAGCAGTACTTC.

This chain uses TRBV5-1 with TRBJ1-1; D may be TRBD1 (6 bases). Looked up from germline, CDR1 is SGHRS and CDR2 is YFSETQ. The V end was cut by 1 base, the J end by 5 bases, with 12 bases between. This CDR3 spans 14 amino acids. The CDR3 DNA reads TGCGCCAGCAGCTTGATGGGGGGCCGGACTGAAGCTTTCTTT. Amino acid sequence: CASSLMGGRTEAFF.